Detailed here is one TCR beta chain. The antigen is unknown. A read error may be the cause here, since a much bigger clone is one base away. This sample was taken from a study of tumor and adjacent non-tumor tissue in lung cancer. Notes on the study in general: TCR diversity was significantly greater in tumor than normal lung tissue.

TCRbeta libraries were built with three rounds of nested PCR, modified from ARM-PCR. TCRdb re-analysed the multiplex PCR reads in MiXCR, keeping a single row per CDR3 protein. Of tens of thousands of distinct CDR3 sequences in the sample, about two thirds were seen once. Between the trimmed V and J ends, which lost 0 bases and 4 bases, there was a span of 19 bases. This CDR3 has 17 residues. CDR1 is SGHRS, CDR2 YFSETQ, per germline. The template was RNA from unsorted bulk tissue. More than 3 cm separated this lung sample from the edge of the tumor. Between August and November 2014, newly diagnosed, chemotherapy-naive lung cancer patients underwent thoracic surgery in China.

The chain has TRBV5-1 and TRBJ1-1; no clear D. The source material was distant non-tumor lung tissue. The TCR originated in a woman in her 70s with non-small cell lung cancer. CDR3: CASSLGMSIHWVTEAFF. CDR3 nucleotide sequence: TGCGCCAGCAGCTTGGGGATGTCTATTCATTGGGTCACTGAAGCTTTCTTT.